This entry is about one TCR beta chain. The specificity of this receptor is unknown. No quality values exist for individual bases; no much larger clone is one base distant. The data belong to a study of T cells in Graves' hyperthyroidism and ophthalmopathy (dated by TCRdb to between 2018 and 2021). About the study as a whole: Peripheral blood samples were taken at initial diagnosis, before any treatment was given. A discovery cohort of roughly 100 patients, 43 with Graves' ophthalmopathy and about 58 with stable Graves' hyperthyroidism, was used to find distinguishing TCR V-J signatures. Following sampling, methimazole starting at 30 mg daily was given to hyperthyroidism patients, and high-dose intravenous methylprednisolone was given to ophthalmopathy patients. According to the paper, TCR Vbeta CDR3 sequencing was carried out on about 140 peripheral blood samples, which came from under 50 ophthalmopathy, 75 or so hyperthyroidism and about 17 progressor patients. The study also compared thyroid tissue and blood T-cell repertoires from about 6 Graves' hyperthyroidism patients. Whether ophthalmopathy could be predicted prospectively was tested in an independent validation cohort made up of about 18 hyperthyroidism patients plus 17 patients who later progressed to ophthalmopathy. The 100 discovery patients were divided at random into training and test sets in a 7:3 ratio. Findings and caveats that apply to the study as a whole: No statistical method was used to fix the sample size in advance, and group allocation was not hidden from the investigators. A 13 V-J signature model separated ophthalmopathy from stable hyperthyroidism, with about 88% sensitivity and about 81% specificity in cross-validation and 80%/75% in testing. Most expanded thyroid clonotypes (frequency above 0.001) were also detected in blood, suggesting blood repertoires may reflect thyroid immune responses. During validation, the model predicted progression to ophthalmopathy a median of about 6.3 months ahead of onset, with roughly 65% sensitivity and under 85% specificity.

Moderately to severely active disease, a Clinical Activity Score of at least 3, a NOSPECS grade of at least 4, and a duration under 3 months were present in ophthalmopathy patients. Any patient with an uncontrolled infection, another autoimmune disease, pregnancy or lactation was excluded. Diagnoses were established on the basis of clinical symptoms, serum thyroxine and TRAb, thyroid ultrasound, and orbital computed tomography. PBMCs were isolated from 7.5 to 10 ml of fresh peripheral blood by Ficoll-Paque density gradient centrifugation. Total RNA was extracted with Trizol reagent, and quality was checked on an Agilent 2100 Bioanalyzer. Deletion took 3 bases off V and 0 bases off J, with a span of 10 bases between the germline ends. From the cysteine through the phenylalanine, the CDR3 covers 14 amino acids. Just the 42-base CDR3 DNA is kept, in frame starting at base 1. Per the germline V gene (reference sequence), DFQATT is the CDR1 and SNEGSKA is the CDR2.

The TCR beta CDR3 regions were amplified from RNA transcripts. A first-round RT-PCR of the TCR CDR3 used the HTBI primer set with the Qiagen OneStep RT-PCR kit. Libraries were constructed in a second round of multiplex PCR, after which size selection and purification were carried out. The libraries were sequenced on an Illumina HiSeq2000 using paired-end 100 bp reads. In the source study's methods: SOAPnuke was used to process the raw data, throwing out any read that contained adapters or uncalled bases, had a mean Phred below 15, or lacked an exact constant-primer or identifier match. High-quality paired reads were merged with COPE v1.2.5, and unique nucleotide sequences were defined as clonotypes. MiTCR v1.1 was used to align the clonotypes against IMGT TRBV, TRBD and TRBJ reference segments. Only V-J combinations with frequency above 0.0001, covering roughly 99% of repertoires, were analysed. The TCS score was defined as the ratio of F50 (clonal expansion) to E x V (chaos), calculated using BLOSUM62-based TCRdist between CDR3 peptides within each V-J. Welch's t-statistics and random forest reduced several hundred V-J features to about 13, which were used in a naive Bayes classifier (R e1071). The public reads were quality trimmed at Q25 with fastp and then assembled into clones with MiXCR by TCRdb, keeping productive beta chains. Every CDR3 protein is listed once, alongside the most common genes and DNA of its rows. TCRdb's processing, not the authors', yielded these V and J calls. The sample table shows about 640,000 distinct CDR3 sequences, and more than 20% are seen once. 30% to 40% of the sample rests with the top ten.

Material: blood. The source of this sequence is a man aged 25-40 years with Graves' ophthalmopathy. The receptor chain draws on TRBV20-1 and TRBJ2-3; TRBD1 could be the D gene, as 5 bases match. The encoded CDR3 is CSASRAGSTDTQYF. DNA sequence: TGCAGTGCTAGCAGGGCAGGGAGCACAGATACGCAGTATTTT.